This T cell receptor (beta chain) emerged from a study of beta chain features in type 1 diabetes. At the level of the study: No age, gender or cell yield differences were seen between patients and healthy donors. Findings of the study overall: In every one of the four CD4+ subsets, TCRB CDR3s were moderately but significantly shorter in Type 1 diabetes patients.

The authors reverse transcribed all of the isolated RNA, so sequencing captured expressed TCRB transcripts. Clones were read by immunoSEQ multiplex PCR, and TCRdb kept only the in-frame ones, dropping some. The sample yields roughly 38,000 clones, approximately 62% seen once. To note about this clone: No antigen is known for it.

The J segment lost 4 bases and the V segment lost 4 bases, leaving 6 bases of the junction unmatched. CDR3 length: 16 residues. Germline V lookup: CDR1 SGHNT, CDR2 YYREEE (reference sequence). Populations obtained by sorting all exceeded 95% purity. Sequenced material: Tregs from blood. This sequence originates from a man in his thirties or forties with type 1 diabetes. Some clones in this sample may be carry-over from other donors' samples. This sequence joins TRBV5-4 and TRBJ2-2, with 11 bases aligning to TRBD1. The CDR3 spells CASSKGQGAGTGELFF. DNA for the CDR3: TGTGCCAGCAGCAAAGGACAGGGGGCGGGCACCGGGGAGCTGTTTTTT.